Each of the 10 T cell receptor beta chains below was sequenced from the same sample in a study of early T cells in non-severe SARS-CoV-2 infection. TCRdb reprocessed the 5' RACE reads via MiXCR and lists one record per CDR3 protein. The table shows about 50,000 distinct CDR3 sequences, with about 9.3% occurring only once. The sequencing input was whole blood. These receptors came from an adult who was a healthcare worker with PCR-confirmed SARS-CoV-2 infection or an uninfected control (not recorded which).

The rearrangement uses TRBV7-9 and TRBJ1-4; 12 bases fit TRBD1. The V gene end was trimmed by 3 bases and the J gene end by 8 bases; junction bases not matched to a gene: 7. This CDR3 region has 16 residues. The germline gives CDR1 SEHNR, CDR2 FQNEAQ (reference sequence). The CDR3 DNA reads TGTGCCAGCAGCTTGGGACAGGGGGCCTTGAGGGAAAAACTGTTTTTT. Amino acids: CASSLGQGALREKLFF.

This clonotype was counted a few times. The rearrangement links TRBV19 to TRBJ2-7; the match to TRBD2 covers 7 bases. The CDR3 has 15 amino acids. V dropped 4 bases and J dropped 1; count of bases not matched to a gene: 7. Germline-derived CDR1 and CDR2 are LNHDA and SQIVND (reference sequence). The chain's CDR3 is CASSRRGAGSYEQYF. CDR3 sequence (DNA): TGTGCCAGTAGTAGAAGAGGAGCGGGGTCCTACGAGCAGTACTTC.

This clonotype was recorded many times. This chain uses TRBV18 with TRBJ2-7; D uncertain. With 4 bases removed from V and 4 bases from J, the gap between germline ends came to 8 bases. The CDR3 consists of 12 residues. The germline V gene encodes CDR1 KGHSH and CDR2 LQKENI. The CDR3: CASSQTLYEQYF. The CDR3 region has the DNA TGTGCCAGCTCACAGACTCTGTACGAGCAGTACTTC.

This clonotype has only a few counts. V and J are TRBV4-3 and TRBJ1-6, with TRBD1 as a possible D gene (6 bases). The CDR3 consists of 16 residues. The V and J ends lost 0 bases and 7 bases respectively, with 13 bases between them. The germline CDR1 and CDR2 sequences are LGHNA and YSLEER. In DNA form, the CDR3 reads TGCGCCAGCAGCCAAGAACCGAAGGGGGTCAATTCACCCCTCCACTTT. This sequence encodes CASSQEPKGVNSPLHF.

At least ten counts were recorded for this clonotype. This sequence joins TRBV6-5 and TRBJ2-1; D possibly corresponds to TRBD2 (5 bases). Trimming pared 6 bases from V and 3 bases from J, leaving 9 bases between. Germline CDR1 and CDR2: MNHEY and SVGAGI. The CDR3 length is 13 residues. The DNA for the CDR3 is TGTGCCAGCAGGTCAGGAGGCTACAATGAGCAGTTCTTC. Encoded protein: CASRSGGYNEQFF.

The rearrangement joins TRBV20-1 to TRBJ2-4; D unclear. CDR3 length: 12 residues. Germline lookup yields CDR1 DFQATT and CDR2 SNEGSKA (reference sequence). Trimming stripped 4 bases from V and 5 bases from J, with 9 bases between. This chain's CDR3 is CSAMTYQNIQYF. The CDR3 DNA follows: TGCAGTGCTATGACCTACCAAAACATTCAGTACTTC.

In this sample, this clonotype turned up many times. V and J are TRBV5-4 and TRBJ2-2, with TRBD1 identical over 7 bases. Germline CDR1 and CDR2: SGHNT and YYREEE (reference sequence). This CDR3 contains 16 residues. J lost 8 bases, V lost 3 bases, and 13 bases had no gene match. In nucleotides, the CDR3 is TGTGCCAGCAGCTCTATGACAGGGCATGCTAAGGGGGAGCTGTTTTTT. Translated: CASSSMTGHAKGELFF.

This clonotype showed up many times. This chain links TRBV18 with TRBJ1-1; TRBD1 is a possible D gene (6 bases). V lost 2 bases and J lost 3, with 13 bases in between. The CDR3 sequence is 15 residues long. CDR1 and CDR2 from the germline V gene are KGHSH and LQKENI. The CDR3 region is CASSPIQGLDTEAFF. CDR3 coding DNA: TGTGCCAGCTCACCAATACAGGGATTGGACACTGAAGCTTTCTTT.

This clonotype was observed at least ten times. The chain recombines TRBV18 with TRBJ2-1, with D maybe TRBD1 (6 bases). V was clipped by 3 bases and J by 9 bases, with 18 bases between them. The V gene's germline CDR1 is KGHSH and CDR2 LQKENI. The CDR3 consists of 15 residues. In DNA, the CDR3 is TGTGCCAGCTCACCTCGCCAGGGGTTTGGGGGTGAGCAGTTCTTC. Translation gives CASSPRQGFGGEQFF.

About this clonotype: This may come from a read error, since a much larger clone is one base off. V gene TRBV28 combines with J gene TRBJ1-4; possible D gene TRBD1, 5 bases. Trimming pared 10 bases from V and 8 bases from J, leaving 14 bases between. CDR1 is MDHEN and CDR2 is SYDVKM in the germline V gene. The CDR3 extends over 12 amino acids. The CDR3, as DNA: TGTGCCAACAGGCAGGGTTGGGAAAAACTGTTTTTT. Its translation is CANRQGWEKLFF.